This note documents a single T cell receptor (beta chain) sequence. These data are taken from a study of blood T cell repertoires in COVID-19. Across the study: The origin of the acute and convalescent COVID-19 samples was the United States, Italy and Spain. PBMCs, B-cell-depleted T cells, or T cells provided the cDNA or gDNA that made up the material.

CDR1 MNHEY and CDR2 SVGAGI come from the germline V gene. This CDR3 region has 14 residues. Trimming took 6 bases from V and 3 from J; bases not matched to a gene: 7. Assay used: immunoSEQ multiplex PCR; TCRdb lists only in-frame clones, some missing. In the table there are approximately 160,000 clones, roughly 77% of which are singletons. Sequencing was performed on peripheral blood. This TCR was recovered from a human donor in a cohort sampled during active COVID-19. The V call is TRBV6-5, the J call TRBJ2-7; 8 positions agree with TRBD2. CDR3 in DNA: TGTGCCAGCAGCCTCCCCGGGGGGGGCTACGAGCAGTACTTC. It translates to CASSLPGGGYEQYF.